This T cell receptor (beta chain) was captured by sequencing in a study of blood T cell repertoires in COVID-19. The repertoire was sequenced with immunoSEQ multiplex PCR; TCRdb's copy has only in-frame clones and lacks some. Here the sample spans 250,000 to 350,000 clones, 80% to 90% being singletons. The length of the CDR3 is 11 residues. CDR1 is SQVTM and CDR2 is ANQGSEA in the germline V gene. Trimming pared 2 bases from V and 3 bases from J, leaving 5 bases between. Specimen: PBMCs or T cells enriched from blood (not recorded which). The V call is TRBV29-1, the J call TRBJ2-7; D gene unclear. The source is a woman younger than 45 who had recovered from COVID-19. CDR3 in DNA: TGCAGCGTTGAATTATTCTACGAGCAGTACTTC. Encoded protein: CSVELFYEQYF.